The T cell receptor (beta chain) under discussion was sequenced for a study of cytomegalovirus exposure and HLA in healthy donors. Sequencing used immunoSEQ multiplex PCR; TCRdb keeps in-frame clones, though not all of them. In the table there are tens of thousands of clones, roughly 90% of which are singletons. CDR3 size: 15 residues. V was pared by 8 bases and J by 1 base, with 6 bases of the junction left unmatched. The germline gives CDR1 MNHEY, CDR2 SMNVEV (reference sequence). Study observations and caveats: Researchers counted around 160 TCR beta chains as cytomegalovirus-associated. With high specificity and sensitivity, the classifier reportedly diagnosed cytomegalovirus status. There were a few CMV-associated chains whose specificity for CMV antigens was confirmed in vitro.

Comments on this clone: Its antigen is unknown.

The clonotype was recovered from a woman under 30 in good health and CMV-seronegative. The V gene is TRBV27, the J gene TRBJ1-3, with 9 bases fitting TRBD1. Sequenced material: PBMCs. In DNA, the CDR3 is TGTGCCAGCCGCCGACAGGGGGTTTCTGGAAACACCATATATTTT. Protein: CASRRQGVSGNTIYF.